Listed here are 12 T cell receptor beta chains from one sample, sequenced in a study of response to subunit inactivated influenza vaccine (dated by TCRdb to the late 2010s). The sample's time point label, in plain terms: 45 to 50 days after influenza vaccine administration. Library generation was performed with RT-PCR. Sequencing used an Illumina HiSeq 2500. In TCRdb, the public reads were trimmed at Q25 with fastp and aligned with MiXCR, with productive beta chains retained. Every entry covers one CDR3 protein and lists the most common genes and DNA from its rows. The sample table records about 480,000 distinct CDR3 sequences; 9.5% to 13% of these occur just once. In total, the top ten clones hold about 12% of the sample. The input for sequencing was PBMCs from blood, taken 35 to 45 days after vaccination. The source is a man aged 50-60 years who received an inactivated influenza vaccine. Donor details come from another sample of the same person, matched by shared clones.

This clonotype has a handful of counts. This chain links TRBV20-1 with TRBJ1-1; possibly TRBD1 for D (5 bases). The CDR3 runs 15 residues. CDR1 is DFQATT and CDR2 is SNEGSKA in the germline V gene (reference sequence). V lost 0 bases and J 11 bases, leaving 22 bases between the germline ends. CDR3 loop: CSARDLRRGPSVAFF. CDR3 in DNA: TGCAGTGCTAGAGATCTTCGTAGGGGACCCAGTGTGGCTTTCTTT.

The chain links TRBV4-1 to TRBJ2-3, with D tentatively TRBD1 or TRBD2 (5 bases each). The germline gives CDR1 MGHRA, CDR2 YSYEKL. The CDR3 loop spans 17 amino acids. V was clipped by 0 bases and J by 4 bases, with 17 bases between them. CDR3 sequence: CASSQDRPGTRSDTQYF. CDR3 nucleotides: TGCGCCAGCAGCCAAGATCGTCCAGGGACGAGGTCAGATACGCAGTATTTT.

This clonotype was counted many times. This chain joins TRBV15 and TRBJ1-1, with D possibly matching TRBD1 (6 bases). Germline V gene sequence: CDR1 LNHNV, CDR2 YYDKDF (reference sequence). There are 15 residues in the CDR3. Trimming left V 0 bases short and J 3 bases short, with 11 bases between. For the CDR3, the DNA is TGTGCCACCAGCAGAGATCTCGCAGGGGACACTGAAGCTTTCTTT. This translates into CATSRDLAGDTEAFF.

J is TRBJ1-4 and V is TRBV11-2; weak D call: TRBD1 (6 bases). With 5 bases removed from V and 8 bases from J, the gap between germline ends came to 15 bases. The CDR3 length is 14 residues. In germline, CDR1 is SGHAT, CDR2 FQNNGV. The chain's CDR3 is CASSPGAIGEKLFF. DNA for the CDR3: TGTGCCAGCAGCCCAGGGGCAATAGGGGAAAAACTGTTTTTT.

V usage is TRBV4-3 and J usage is TRBJ2-1, with unresolved D. The germline gives CDR1 LGHNA, CDR2 YSLEER. The CDR3 is 13 amino acids. Trimming cost V 0 bases and J 12 bases, with 12 bases left between them. The CDR3: CASSQDPQTGQFF. CDR3 DNA: TGCGCCAGCAGCCAAGATCCCCAAACTGGGCAGTTCTTC.

This clonotype was found many times. The chain uses TRBV7-9 and TRBJ2-7; tentative D call: TRBD1 (5 bases). This CDR3 has 14 amino acids. Germline V lookup: CDR1 SEHNR, CDR2 FQNEAQ (reference sequence). Trimming took off 3 bases at V and 0 bases at J, with 9 bases between the two ends. CDR3 DNA: TGTGCCAGCAGCTTCGACAGTTACTCCTACGAGCAGTACTTC. Its protein product is CASSFDSYSYEQYF.

The rearrangement joins TRBV5-6 to TRBJ2-1, with TRBD2 matching over 7 bases. V shed 4 bases and J 4 bases; nucleotides not matched to a gene: 8. CDR3 length equals 15 residues. Germline CDR1 and CDR2: SGHDT and YYEEEE. The CDR3 region has the DNA TGTGCCAGCAGCCCCGGCGCGGGGGATTACAATGAGCAGTTCTTC. Translated: CASSPGAGDYNEQFF.

This clonotype was counted only a few times. The chain links TRBV12-3 or TRBV12-4 to TRBJ2-1, with D possibly TRBD2 on 5 matching bases. CDR3 length: 15 residues. Trimming stripped 1 base from V and 2 bases from J, with 9 bases between. CDR3 protein: CASSLGPAAYNEQFF. DNA for the CDR3: TGTGCCAGCAGTTTAGGTCCAGCGGCCTACAATGAGCAGTTCTTC.

This clonotype has just a few counts. The CDR3 sequence: CSATGARGTSSSYEQYF. CDR3 coding DNA: TGCAGTGCCACAGGAGCCCGAGGGACTTCGAGCTCCTACGAGCAGTACTTC. This rearrangement joins TRBV20-1 to TRBJ2-7; maybe TRBD2 (6 bases). CDR1 and CDR2 from the germline V gene are DFQATT and SNEGSKA (reference sequence). The CDR3 is 17 residues long. V shed 6 bases and J shed 0 bases, with 24 bases lying between them.

This clonotype showed up just a few times. The V gene is TRBV29-1, the J gene TRBJ2-2; no definite D call. The germline gives CDR1 SQVTM, CDR2 ANQGSEA. The ends were cut back, 6 bases at V and 3 bases at J, with 5 bases in the middle. The CDR3 loop spans 11 amino acids. The CDR3 loop reads CSVTHTGELFF. CDR3 sequence (DNA): TGCAGCGTGACGCACACCGGGGAGCTGTTTTTT.

The chain couples TRBV7-2 to TRBJ2-7; D not certain. V gave up 1 base and J gave up 3 bases, with 7 bases separating them. The V gene's germline CDR1 is SGHTA and CDR2 FQGNSA. This CDR3 has 13 amino acids. CDR3 residues: CASSLDLNYEQYF. CDR3 bases: TGTGCCAGCAGCTTAGACCTTAACTACGAGCAGTACTTC.

The chain recombines TRBV4-3 with TRBJ2-1; a weak D match, TRBD2 (5 bases). The germline gives CDR1 LGHNA, CDR2 YSLEER. V was shortened by 0 bases and J by 7 bases, with 10 bases between the two germline ends. This CDR3 comprises 14 residues. CDR3 sequence reads: CASSQDRGFNEQFF. The DNA for the CDR3 is TGCGCCAGCAGCCAAGATCGGGGTTTTAATGAGCAGTTCTTC.